One sample yielded the 2 T cell receptor beta chains listed below, sequenced in a study of cytomegalovirus exposure and HLA in healthy donors. 13 Jbeta primers and 60 Vbeta primers were used for the PCR. Clones were read by immunoSEQ multiplex PCR, and TCRdb kept only the in-frame ones, dropping some. The sample yields under 200,000 clones, 68% seen once. Sequenced material: PBMCs. All receptors derive from a man aged 50 to 60 in good health and CMV-seronegative.

V usage is TRBV7-9 and J usage is TRBJ2-7, with TRBD1 as a possible D gene (5 bases). Germline loops: CDR1 SEHNR, CDR2 FQNEAQ (reference sequence). V was shortened by 0 bases and J by 4 bases, with 10 bases between the two germline ends. This CDR3 region has 14 residues. The CDR3 loop is CASSLADSPYEQYF. In DNA, the CDR3 is TGTGCCAGCAGCTTAGCCGACAGTCCATACGAGCAGTACTTC. The full variable domain, completed using reference TRBV7-9 and TRBJ2-7, is DTGVSQNPRHKITKRGQNVTFRCDPISEHNRLYWYRQTLGQGPEFLTYFQNEAQLEKSRLLSDRFSAERPKGSFSTLEIQRTEQGDSAMYLCASSLADSPYEQYFGPGTRLTVT.

The gene calls are TRBV19 and TRBJ2-6; 8 nucleotides match TRBD1. The CDR3 sequence is 16 residues long. The junction had 10 bases not matched to a gene; V was cut back by 10 bases and J by 2 bases. CDR1 and CDR2 from the germline V gene are LNHDA and SQIVND (reference sequence). The CDR3 loop is CATIQGALTGANVLTF. The CDR3 coding sequence is TGTGCCACCATTCAGGGGGCGCTGACTGGGGCCAACGTCCTGACTTTC.